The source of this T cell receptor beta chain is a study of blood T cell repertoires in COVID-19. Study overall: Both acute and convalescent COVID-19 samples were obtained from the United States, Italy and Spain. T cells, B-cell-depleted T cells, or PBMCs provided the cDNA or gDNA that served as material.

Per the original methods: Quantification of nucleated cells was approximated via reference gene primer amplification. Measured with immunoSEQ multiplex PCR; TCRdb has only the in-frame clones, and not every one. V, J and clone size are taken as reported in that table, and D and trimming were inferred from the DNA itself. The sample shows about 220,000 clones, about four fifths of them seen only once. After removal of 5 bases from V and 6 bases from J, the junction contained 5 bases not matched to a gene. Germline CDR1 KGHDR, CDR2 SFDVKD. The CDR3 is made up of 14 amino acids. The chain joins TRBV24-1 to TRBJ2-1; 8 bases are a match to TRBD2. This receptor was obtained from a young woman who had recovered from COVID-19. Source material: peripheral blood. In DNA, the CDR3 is TGTGCCACCAGTGTAGCGGGAAGACCCAATGAGCAGTTCTTC. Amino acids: CATSVAGRPNEQFF.